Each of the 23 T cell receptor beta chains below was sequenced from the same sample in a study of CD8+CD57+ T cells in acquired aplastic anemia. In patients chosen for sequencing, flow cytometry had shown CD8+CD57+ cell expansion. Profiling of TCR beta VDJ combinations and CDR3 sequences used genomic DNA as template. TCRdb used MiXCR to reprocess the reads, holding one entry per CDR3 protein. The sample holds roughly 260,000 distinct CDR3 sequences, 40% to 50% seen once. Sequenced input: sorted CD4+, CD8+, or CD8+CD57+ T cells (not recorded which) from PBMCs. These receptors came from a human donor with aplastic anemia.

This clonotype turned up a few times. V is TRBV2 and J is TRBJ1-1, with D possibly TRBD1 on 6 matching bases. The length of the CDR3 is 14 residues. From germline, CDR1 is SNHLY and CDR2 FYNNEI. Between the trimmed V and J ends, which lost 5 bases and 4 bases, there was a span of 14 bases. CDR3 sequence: CASSKTGQTTEAFF. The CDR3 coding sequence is TGTGCCAGCAGTAAGACCGGACAGACCACTGAAGCTTTCTTT.

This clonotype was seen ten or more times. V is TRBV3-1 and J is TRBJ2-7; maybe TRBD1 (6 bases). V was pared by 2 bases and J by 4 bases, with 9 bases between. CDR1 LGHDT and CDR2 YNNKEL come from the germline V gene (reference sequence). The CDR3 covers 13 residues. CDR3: CASSQFQGYEQYF. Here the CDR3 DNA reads TGTGCCAGCAGCCAATTTCAGGGGTACGAGCAGTACTTC.

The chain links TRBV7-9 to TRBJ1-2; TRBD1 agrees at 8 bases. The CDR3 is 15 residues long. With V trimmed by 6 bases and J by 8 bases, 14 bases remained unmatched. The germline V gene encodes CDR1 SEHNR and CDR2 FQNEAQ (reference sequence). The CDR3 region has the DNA TGTGCCAGCAGTCAAGATTTTACAGGGGGGGAGGGCTACACCTTC. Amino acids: CASSQDFTGGEGYTF.

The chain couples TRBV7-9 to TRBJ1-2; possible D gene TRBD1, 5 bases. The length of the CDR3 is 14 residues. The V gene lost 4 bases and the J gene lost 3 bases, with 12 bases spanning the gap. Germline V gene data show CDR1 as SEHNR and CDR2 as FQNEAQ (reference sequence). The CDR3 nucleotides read TGTGCCAGCAGCTACCTTGGGGGGGACTATGGCTACACCTTC. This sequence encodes CASSYLGGDYGYTF. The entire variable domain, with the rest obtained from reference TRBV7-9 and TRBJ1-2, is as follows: DTGVSQNPRHKITKRGQNVTFRCDPISEHNRLYWYRQTLGQGPEFLTYFQNEAQLEKSRLLSDRFSAERPKGSFSTLEIQRTEQGDSAMYLCASSYLGGDYGYTFGSGTRLTVV.

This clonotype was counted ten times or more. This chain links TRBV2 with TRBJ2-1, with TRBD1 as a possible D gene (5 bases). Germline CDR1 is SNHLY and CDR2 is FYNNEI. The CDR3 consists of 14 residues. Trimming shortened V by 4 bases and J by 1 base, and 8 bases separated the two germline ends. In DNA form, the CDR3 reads TGTGCCAGCAGTGGACAGATATCCTACAATGAGCAGTTCTTC. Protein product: CASSGQISYNEQFF. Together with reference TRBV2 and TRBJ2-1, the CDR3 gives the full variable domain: EPEVTQTPSHQVTQMGQEVILRCVPISNHLYFYWYRQILGQKVEFLVSFYNNEISEKSEIFDDQFSVERPDGSNFTLKIRSTKLEDSAMYFCASSGQISYNEQFFGPGTRLTVL.

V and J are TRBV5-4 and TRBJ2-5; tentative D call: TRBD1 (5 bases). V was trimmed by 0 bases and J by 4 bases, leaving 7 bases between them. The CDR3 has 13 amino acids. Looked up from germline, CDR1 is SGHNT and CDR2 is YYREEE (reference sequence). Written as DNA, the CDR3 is TGTGCCAGCAGCTTGGCAGGGTCAGAGACCCAGTACTTC. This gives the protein CASSLAGSETQYF.

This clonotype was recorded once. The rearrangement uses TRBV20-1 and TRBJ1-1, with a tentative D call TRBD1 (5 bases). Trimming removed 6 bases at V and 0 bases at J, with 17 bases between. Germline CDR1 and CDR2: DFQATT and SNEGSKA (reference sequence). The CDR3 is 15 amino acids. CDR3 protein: CSATQGGQVNTEAFF. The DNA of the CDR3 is TGCAGTGCAACTCAGGGAGGCCAAGTGAACACTGAAGCTTTCTTT.

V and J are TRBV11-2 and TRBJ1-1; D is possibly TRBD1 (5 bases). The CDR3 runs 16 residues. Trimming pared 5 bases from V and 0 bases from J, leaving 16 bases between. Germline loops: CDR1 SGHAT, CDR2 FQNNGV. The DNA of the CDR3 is TGTGCCAGCAGCCCACCCACCGGGACTTTGAACACTGAAGCTTTCTTT. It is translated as CASSPPTGTLNTEAFF.

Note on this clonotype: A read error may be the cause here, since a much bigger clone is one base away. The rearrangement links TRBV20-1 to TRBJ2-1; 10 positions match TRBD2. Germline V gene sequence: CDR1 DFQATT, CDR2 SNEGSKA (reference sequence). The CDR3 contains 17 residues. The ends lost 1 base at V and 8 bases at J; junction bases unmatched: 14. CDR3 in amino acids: CSARVVESGRAGDEQFF. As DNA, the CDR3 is TGCAGTGCTAGAGTAGTCGAGAGCGGGAGGGCCGGGGATGAGCAGTTCTTC.

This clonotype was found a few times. DNA of the CDR3: TGTGCCAGCAGTTTATCGAGGGGTGGGGGCAACACCATATATTTT. Encoded protein: CASSLSRGGGNTIYF. The chain combines TRBV27 with TRBJ1-3; D possibly corresponds to TRBD1 (6 bases). Germline V CDR1 and CDR2: MNHEY, SMNVEV (reference sequence). The CDR3 contains 15 residues. V was pared by 0 bases and J by 7 bases, with 13 bases between.

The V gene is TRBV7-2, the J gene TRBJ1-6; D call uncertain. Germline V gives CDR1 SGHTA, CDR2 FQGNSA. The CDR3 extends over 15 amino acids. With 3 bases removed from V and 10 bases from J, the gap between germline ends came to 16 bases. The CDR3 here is CASSLALWEWSPLHF. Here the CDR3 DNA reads TGTGCCAGCAGCTTGGCCCTGTGGGAATGGTCACCCCTCCACTTT.

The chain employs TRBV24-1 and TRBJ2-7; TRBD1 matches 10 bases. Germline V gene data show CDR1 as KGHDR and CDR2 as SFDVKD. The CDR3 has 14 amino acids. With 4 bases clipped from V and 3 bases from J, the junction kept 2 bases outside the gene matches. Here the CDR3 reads CATSEGTGDYEQYF. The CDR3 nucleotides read TGTGCCACCAGTGAAGGGACAGGGGACTACGAGCAGTACTTC.

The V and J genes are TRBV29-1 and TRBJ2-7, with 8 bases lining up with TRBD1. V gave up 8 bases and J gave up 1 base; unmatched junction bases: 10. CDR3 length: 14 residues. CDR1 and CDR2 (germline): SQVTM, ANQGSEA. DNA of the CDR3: TGCAGCCCGTTGAGGACAGGGAATTCCTACGAGCAGTACTTC. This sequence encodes CSPLRTGNSYEQYF.

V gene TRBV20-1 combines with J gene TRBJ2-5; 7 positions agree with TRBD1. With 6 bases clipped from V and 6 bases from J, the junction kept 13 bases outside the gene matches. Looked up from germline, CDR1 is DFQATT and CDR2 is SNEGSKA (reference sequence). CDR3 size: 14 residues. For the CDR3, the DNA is TGCAGTGCCGATCAGGACAGGAGTGCGAAGACCCAGTACTTC. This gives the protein CSADQDRSAKTQYF.

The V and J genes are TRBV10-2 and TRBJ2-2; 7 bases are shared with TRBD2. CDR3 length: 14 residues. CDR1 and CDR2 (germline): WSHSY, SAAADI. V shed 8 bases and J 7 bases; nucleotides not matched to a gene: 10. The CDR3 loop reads CASGSAGRDGELFF. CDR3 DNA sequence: TGCGCCAGCGGATCAGCGGGGCGAGACGGGGAGCTGTTTTTT.

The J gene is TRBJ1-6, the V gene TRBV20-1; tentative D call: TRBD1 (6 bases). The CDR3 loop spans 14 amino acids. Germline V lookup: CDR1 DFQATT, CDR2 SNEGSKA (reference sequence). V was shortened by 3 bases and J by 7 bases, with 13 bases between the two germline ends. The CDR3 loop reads CSASGRTENSPLHF. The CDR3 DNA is TGCAGTGCTAGCGGCAGGACAGAGAATTCACCCCTCCACTTT.

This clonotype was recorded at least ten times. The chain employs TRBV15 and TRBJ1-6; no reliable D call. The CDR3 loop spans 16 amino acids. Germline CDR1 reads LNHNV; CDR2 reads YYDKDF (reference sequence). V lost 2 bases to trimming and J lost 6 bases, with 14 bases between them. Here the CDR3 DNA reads TGTGCCACCAGCAGATCCCCGGGGAAGGGTAATTCACCCCTCCACTTT. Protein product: CATSRSPGKGNSPLHF.

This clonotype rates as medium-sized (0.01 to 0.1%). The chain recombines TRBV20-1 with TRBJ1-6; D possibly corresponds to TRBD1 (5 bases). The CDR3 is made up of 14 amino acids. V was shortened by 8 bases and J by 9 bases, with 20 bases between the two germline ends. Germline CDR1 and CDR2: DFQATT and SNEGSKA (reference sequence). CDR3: CSTEIQGVSSPLHF. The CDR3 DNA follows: TGCAGTACGGAGATTCAGGGAGTTAGTTCACCCCTCCACTTT.

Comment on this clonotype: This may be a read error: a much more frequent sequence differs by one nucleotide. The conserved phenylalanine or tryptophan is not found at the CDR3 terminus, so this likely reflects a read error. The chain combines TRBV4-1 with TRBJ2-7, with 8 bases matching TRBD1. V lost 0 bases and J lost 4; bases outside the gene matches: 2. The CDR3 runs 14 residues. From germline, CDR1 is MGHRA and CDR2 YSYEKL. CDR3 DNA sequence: TGCGCCAGCAGCCAAGAACGACAGGGGTACGAGCAGTACCTC. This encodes CASSQERQGYEQYL.

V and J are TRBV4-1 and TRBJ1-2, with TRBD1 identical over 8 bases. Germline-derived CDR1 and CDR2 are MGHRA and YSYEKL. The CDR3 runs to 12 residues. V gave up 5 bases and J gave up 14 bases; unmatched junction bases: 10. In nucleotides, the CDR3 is TGCGCCAGCAGCTCGTGGGCGGACAGGGTAACCTTC. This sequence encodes CASSSWADRVTF.

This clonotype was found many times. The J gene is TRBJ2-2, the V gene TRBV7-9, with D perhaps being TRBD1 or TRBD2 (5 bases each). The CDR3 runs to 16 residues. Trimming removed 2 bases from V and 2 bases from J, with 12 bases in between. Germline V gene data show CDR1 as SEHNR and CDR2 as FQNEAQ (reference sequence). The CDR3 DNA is TGTGCCAGCAGCTTAAGAGACGGGACCAACACCGGGGAGCTGTTTTTT. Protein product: CASSLRDGTNTGELFF. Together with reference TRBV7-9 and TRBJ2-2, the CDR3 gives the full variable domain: DTGVSQNPRHKITKRGQNVTFRCDPISEHNRLYWYRQTLGQGPEFLTYFQNEAQLEKSRLLSDRFSAERPKGSFSTLEIQRTEQGDSAMYLCASSLRDGTNTGELFFGEGSRLTVL.

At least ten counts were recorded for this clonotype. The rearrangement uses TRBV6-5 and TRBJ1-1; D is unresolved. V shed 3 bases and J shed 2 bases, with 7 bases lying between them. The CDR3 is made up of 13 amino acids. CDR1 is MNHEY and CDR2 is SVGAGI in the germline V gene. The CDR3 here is CASSYDGNTEAFF. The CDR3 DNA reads TGTGCCAGCAGTTATGACGGAAACACTGAAGCTTTCTTT.

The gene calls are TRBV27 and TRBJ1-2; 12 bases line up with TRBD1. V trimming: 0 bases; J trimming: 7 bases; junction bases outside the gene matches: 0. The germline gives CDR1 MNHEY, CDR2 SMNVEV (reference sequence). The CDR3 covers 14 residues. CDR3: CASSLSGQGAGYTF. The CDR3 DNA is TGTGCCAGCAGTTTATCGGGACAGGGGGCTGGCTACACCTTC.